This T cell receptor beta chain was observed in a study of graft-versus-host responses after intestinal transplantation. Irradiated, violet-dye-labeled stimulators (around 200,000) were plated alongside around 200,000 CFSE-labeled responders. The V gene's germline CDR1 is PRHDT and CDR2 FYEKMQ (reference sequence). Trimming took off 5 bases at V and 4 bases at J, with 14 bases between the two ends. This CDR3 contains 14 residues. Method: immunoSEQ multiplex PCR; TCRdb's copy keeps in-frame clones and lacks some. The sample contains some 24,000 clones, just under 40% of which appear only once. This clone was observed a handful of times.

This clonotype was obtained from a human patient who received an intestinal transplant. The V call is TRBV13, the J call TRBJ1-2; D is uncertain. The material sequenced was alloreactive CD4+ T cells from a mixed lymphocyte reaction culture, taken before intestinal transplant. The sample's subset: CFSE-low proliferating T cells sorted from roughly six-day pre-transplant mixed lymphocyte reaction (GvH or HvG direction). DNA for the CDR3: TGTGCCAGCAGCCCCCCCCGGGGATCCTATGGCTACACCTTC. It encodes CASSPPRGSYGYTF.